The source of this TCR beta chain is a study of Graves' ophthalmopathy and Graves' hyperthyroidism. Study information: Peripheral blood was obtained at first diagnosis, ahead of any treatment.

CDR3 length: 14 residues. Germline trimming cut 7 bases from V and 6 bases from J; bases unmatched to any gene: 6. Germline values: CDR1 SNHLY, CDR2 FYNNEI. This clonotype was recorded many times. Its matching antigen is unknown. The study amplified TCR beta CDR3 regions using RNA transcripts. Following a first-round RT-PCR that used HTBI primers, a second-round multiplex PCR was carried out. TCRdb passed the multiplex PCR reads through MiXCR, listing each CDR3 protein once. Of 150,000 or so distinct CDR3 sequences in the sample, around two fifths were seen once. Study observations and caveats: Most expanded clonotypes from thyroid (those above 0.001 frequency) were also found in blood.

This sequence originates from a woman aged 40 to 49 with Graves' ophthalmopathy. V and J are TRBV2 and TRBJ2-2; TRBD2 matches 9 bases. Sequenced material: peripheral blood. CDR3 residues: CASNSGSRAGELFF. The CDR3 DNA sequence: TGTGCCAGCAATAGCGGGAGCCGGGCCGGGGAGCTGTTTTTT.